This T cell receptor (beta chain) was retrieved from a study of T cells in Graves' hyperthyroidism and ophthalmopathy. Study-wide results and limits: Blood also contained most expanded thyroid clonotypes above 0.001.

On the basis of clinical symptoms, serum thyroxine and TRAb, thyroid ultrasound and orbital computed tomography, diagnoses were made. A roughly 9.3 ml volume of fresh peripheral blood provided the PBMCs. This clonotype occurred many times. Its antigen is unidentified. Amplified TCR beta CDR3 regions came from RNA transcripts. TCR CDR3 underwent first-round RT-PCR with the HTBI primer set. TCRdb reprocessed the multiplex PCR reads with MiXCR, giving one entry per CDR3 protein. The repertoire holds approximately 600,000 distinct CDR3 sequences, with roughly 15% as singletons. The specimen was blood. The sequence was collected from a woman aged 40 to 50 with Graves' ophthalmopathy.

The CDR3 nucleotides read TGTGCCAGCAGTGTGAATGTTGGGACTGAAGCTTTCTTT. This translates into CASSVNVGTEAFF. This chain links TRBV6-1 with TRBJ1-1; D is ambiguous. Germline V gives CDR1 MNHNS, CDR2 SASEGT. Trimming removed 4 bases at V and 5 bases at J, with 11 bases between. The CDR3 is made up of 13 amino acids.